The text below deals with one TCR beta chain. As yet, its antigen is unknown. For sequencing, patients were chosen who had shown expansion of CD8+CD57+ cells by flow cytometry. Each of the patients presented with severe acquired aplastic anemia. Germline V lookup: CDR1 DFQATT, CDR2 SNEGSKA (reference sequence). The V end lost 6 bases, the J end lost 0 bases, and 15 bases lay between the germline ends. This CDR3 is built from 14 residues. This entry comes from a study of CD8+CD57+ T cells in acquired aplastic anemia. Study-wide results and limits: It was found that twenty-nine CD8+ CDR3 sequences were shared between patients and controls.

Using genomic DNA as the template, TCR beta VDJ and CDR3 profiling was carried out. Each CDR3 protein gets one entry after TCRdb re-called the reads with MiXCR. The sample carries just over 150,000 distinct CDR3 sequences, 40% to 60% recorded once. V and J are TRBV20-1 and TRBJ2-7; perhaps TRBD2 as D (6 bases). The TCR originated in a human donor with aplastic anemia. The sample consisted of sorted CD4+, CD8+, or CD8+CD57+ T cells (not recorded which) from PBMCs. The CDR3 protein is CSAKEGDNSYEQYF. CDR3 bases: TGCAGTGCCAAGGAGGGCGACAACTCCTACGAGCAGTACTTC.